This T cell receptor (beta chain) was recorded in a study of cytomegalovirus exposure and HLA in healthy donors. The V gene end was trimmed by 3 bases and the J gene end by 4 bases; junction bases not matched to a gene: 6. The CDR3 runs 13 residues. Germline lookup yields CDR1 SQVTM and CDR2 ANQGSEA. The PCR ran on 60 Vbeta and 13 Jbeta primers. The protocol was immunoSEQ multiplex PCR, while the TCRdb copy is restricted to in-frame clones and leaves out a portion. The table has 150,000 to 200,000 clones, more than 85% seen once. The chain joins TRBV29-1 to TRBJ2-7; 7 bases line up with TRBD1. Sequenced material: PBMCs. The origin of this receptor is a girl in the first two years of life in good health and CMV-seronegative. The CDR3 sequence is CSVELTGPYEQYF. The CDR3 bases are TGCAGCGTTGAGCTGACAGGGCCATACGAGCAGTACTTC.